Listed below are T cell receptor beta chains from one sample, sequenced in a study of cytomegalovirus exposure and HLA in healthy donors. Assay used: immunoSEQ multiplex PCR; TCRdb lists only in-frame clones, some missing. The table records tens of thousands of clones, just over 75% of them present only once. Sequencing was performed on PBMCs. The receptors derive from a man aged 50-59 years in good health and CMV-seropositive. Each CDR3 is given with its conserved first and last residue. Fields, in order: clone size, J gene, V gene, D gene, CDR3 protein, CDR3 DNA. The D gene is left open where the match is weak. Where a row states a size, it is once, few, many or the class of an expanded clone; other rows omit it.

NA | TRBJ2-7 | TRBV14 | NA | CASSQTLASGEQYF | TGTGCCAGCAGCCAAACACTAGCTTCAGGGGAGCAGTACTTC
NA | TRBJ1-5 | TRBV18 | TRBD1 | CASSSDRVRNQPQHF | TGTGCCAGCTCATCAGACAGGGTTCGGAATCAGCCCCAGCATTTT
NA | TRBJ2-5 | TRBV5-1 | NA | CASSLIQGGPVQETQYF | TGCGCCAGCAGCTTGATCCAAGGCGGTCCCGTCCAAGAGACCCAGTACTTC
NA | TRBJ2-1 | TRBV27 | TRBD2 | CASSGSGRGEQFF | TGTGCCAGCAGTGGTAGCGGGAGAGGTGAGCAGTTCTTC
NA | TRBJ1-1 | TRBV9 | TRBD1 | CASSVGTGPNTEAFF | TGTGCCAGCAGCGTAGGGACAGGACCGAACACTGAAGCTTTCTTT
NA | TRBJ1-4 | TRBV11-2 | NA | CASSPGVGRTGEKLFF | TGTGCCAGCAGCCCAGGGGTAGGGAGAACGGGCGAAAAACTGTTTTTT
NA | TRBJ1-5 | TRBV4-1 | NA | CASSLQAYSNQPQHF | TGCGCCAGCAGTCTCCAGGCTTATAGCAATCAGCCCCAGCATTTT
NA | TRBJ1-5 | TRBV5-5 | NA | CASSLDPGATGQPQHF | TGTGCCAGCAGCTTGGATCCAGGGGCCACAGGTCAGCCCCAGCATTTT
once | TRBJ2-1 | TRBV21-1 | NA | CASSNAETSGSMDEQFF | TGTGCCAGCAGCAACGCTGAGACTAGCGGGAGTATGGATGAGCAGTTCTTC
NA | TRBJ2-2 | TRBV14 | TRBD2 | CASSRGLAGVGAGELFF | TGTGCCAGCAGCCGCGGACTAGCGGGAGTCGGTGCCGGGGAGCTGTTTTTT
NA | TRBJ2-1 | TRBV2 | NA | CASSPSLGPSSYNEQFF | TGTGCCAGCAGCCCCTCACTAGGCCCTAGCTCCTACAATGAGCAGTTCTTC
NA | TRBJ1-1 | TRBV18 | TRBD1 | CASSTGQLNTEAFF | TGTGCCAGCTCAACGGGACAGCTGAACACTGAAGCTTTCTTT
once | TRBJ2-1 | TRBV6-1 | TRBD2 | CASTVGSGNSDEQFF | TGTGCCAGCACAGTTGGTAGCGGGAACTCCGATGAGCAGTTCTTC
NA | TRBJ1-6 | TRBV7-9 | NA | CASSSLEGVNSPLHF | TGTGCCAGCAGCTCCTTAGAGGGTGTAAATTCACCCCTCCACTTT
NA | TRBJ2-5 | TRBV10-1 | TRBD2 | CASSPRPGLAGGPWETQYF | TGCGCCAGCAGCCCTCGGCCGGGACTAGCGGGAGGGCCTTGGGAGACCCAGTACTTC
medium-sized | TRBJ1-4 | TRBV18 | NA | CASSPGENNEKLFF | TGTGCCAGCTCACCAGGAGAAAATAATGAAAAACTGTTTTTT
once | TRBJ2-7 | TRBV7-6 | TRBD1 | CASSFGTGGLEQYF | TGTGCCAGCAGCTTTGGGACAGGGGGTCTCGAGCAGTACTTC
NA | TRBJ2-1 | TRBV7-3 | TRBD2 | CASSLEAREWSEQFF | TGTGCCAGCAGCTTGGAGGCGCGGGAGTGGAGTGAGCAGTTCTTC
NA | TRBJ2-1 | TRBV7-9 | NA | CASSSNPGAAYNEQFF | TGTGCCAGCAGTTCTAACCCAGGGGCGGCCTACAATGAGCAGTTCTTC
once | TRBJ1-2 | TRBV6-5 | NA | CASSPNLGDYGYTF | TGTGCCAGCAGCCCAAACCTAGGAGACTATGGCTACACCTTC
NA | TRBJ2-7 | TRBV30 | NA | CAWSVLQRDEQYF | TGTGCCTGGAGTGTACTACAACGAGACGAGCAGTACTTC
NA | TRBJ2-7 | TRBV4-3 | TRBD2 | CASSPDSGTSGIYEQYF | TGCGCCAGCAGCCCTGACTCCGGGACTAGCGGAATATACGAGCAGTACTTC
NA | TRBJ2-7 | TRBV11-2 | NA | CASSFGATRQGSSRYF | TGTGCCAGCAGCTTTGGGGCAACAAGGCAGGGAAGTTCGCGGTACTTC
NA | TRBJ2-7 | TRBV4-2 | TRBD1 | CASSQDLTGTYEQYF | TGTGCCAGCAGCCAAGATTTGACAGGGACCTACGAGCAGTACTTC
NA | TRBJ1-1 | TRBV9 | NA | CASSVVDLGGTEAFF | TGTGCCAGCAGCGTAGTGGATTTGGGGGGGACTGAAGCTTTCTTT
NA | TRBJ2-7 | TRBV7-2 | NA | CASSLVGGSVGEQYF | TGTGCCAGCAGCTTAGTGGGTGGGAGTGTGGGCGAGCAGTACTTC
NA | TRBJ2-3 | TRBV5-1 | NA | CASSRGQGTDTQYF | TGCGCCAGCAGCCGCGGCCAGGGGACAGATACGCAGTATTTT
NA | TRBJ2-7 | TRBV7-9 | TRBD1 | CASSDRFGSYEQYF | TGTGCCTCCTCGGACAGGTTCGGCTCCTACGAGCAGTACTTC
NA | TRBJ2-2 | TRBV13 | TRBD2 | CASSLLKGGSGELFF | TGTGCCAGCAGCCTATTAAAGGGAGGGTCCGGGGAGCTGTTTTTT
NA | TRBJ1-3 | TRBV27 | NA | CASTPSAGGNTIYF | TGTGCCAGCACCCCATCTGCGGGGGGAAACACCATATATTTT
NA | TRBJ1-1 | TRBV5-1 | TRBD1 | CASSLGDRGAFF | TGCGCCAGCAGCTTGGGGGACAGGGGAGCTTTCTTT
NA | TRBJ1-2 | TRBV21-1 | NA | CASRGTGGNGYTF | TGTGCCAGCAGGGGGACAGGGGGTAATGGCTACACCTTC
NA | TRBJ2-7 | TRBV7-2 | TRBD1 | CASSLGGDSQYF | TGTGCCAGCAGCTTAGGAGGGGACAGCCAATACTTC
once | TRBJ2-3 | TRBV5-1 | TRBD2 | CASSFPGGLAGNTDTQYF | TGCGCCAGCAGCTTCCCTGGGGGACTAGCGGGGAACACAGATACGCAGTATTTT
NA | TRBJ2-5 | TRBV11-3 | NA | CASRGQETQYF | TGTGCCAGCAGGGGGCAGGAGACCCAGTACTTC
NA | TRBJ2-3 | TRBV5-6 | NA | CASRASGTDTQYF | TGTGCCAGCAGGGCAAGCGGCACAGATACGCAGTATTTT
NA | TRBJ1-5 | TRBV10-3 | NA | CAISESGGNQPQHF | TGTGCCATCAGTGAGTCTGGAGGCAATCAGCCCCAGCATTTT
NA | TRBJ2-7 | TRBV6-5 | TRBD1 | CASSPRTGDHEQYF | TGTGCCAGCAGTCCTCGGACAGGGGATCACGAGCAGTACTTC
NA | TRBJ1-1 | TRBV19 | NA | CRTPEGTFF | TGTCGGACTCCCGAGGGAACTTTCTTT
NA | TRBJ2-7 | TRBV7-8 | NA | CASSRQSVGEQYF | TGTGCCAGCAGCCGACAGTCGGTCGGCGAGCAGTACTTC
NA | TRBJ2-7 | TRBV14 | NA | CASSQDQVPSWEQYF | TGTGCCAGCAGCCAAGATCAGGTCCCTTCGTGGGAGCAGTACTTC
NA | TRBJ2-1 | TRBV4-2 | TRBD2 | CASSQDLGGELGEQFF | TGTGCCAGCAGCCAAGATCTTGGGGGGGAACTCGGTGAGCAGTTCTTC
NA | TRBJ2-7 | TRBV30 | TRBD1 | CAWSWDREIYEQYF | TGTGCCTGGAGTTGGGACAGGGAAATCTACGAGCAGTACTTC
few | TRBJ2-3 | TRBV2 | TRBD2 | CASSEPTSGRSGTDTQYF | TGTGCCAGCAGTGAGCCGACTAGCGGGAGAAGTGGCACAGATACGCAGTATTTT
NA | TRBJ2-7 | TRBV6-1 | NA | CASSELASSRGYF | TGTGCCAGCAGTGAACTAGCGAGCTCTCGGGGGTACTTC
NA | TRBJ1-2 | TRBV11-3 | NA | CASSFGGDYGYTF | TGTGCCAGCAGCTTCGGGGGGGACTATGGCTACACCTTC
NA | TRBJ2-4 | TRBV23-1 | NA | CASRPRPAKNSQYF | TGCGCCAGCAGACCCAGGCCGGCCAAAAACAGTCAGTACTTC
few | TRBJ2-2 | TRBV4-1 | NA | CASSQWAGNTGELFF | TGCGCCAGCAGCCAATGGGCAGGGAACACCGGGGAGCTGTTTTTT
NA | TRBJ2-7 | TRBV5-1 | NA | CASSLNGGYEQYF | TGCGCCAGCAGCTTGAATGGAGGTTACGAGCAGTACTTC
once | TRBJ2-3 | TRBV7-2 | TRBD1 | CASSIGTGRTDTQYF | TGTGCCAGCAGCATCGGGACAGGGAGGACAGATACGCAGTATTTT
NA | TRBJ2-2 | TRBV9 | NA | CASSKEGAGELFF | TGTGCCAGCTCCAAAGAGGGGGCCGGGGAGCTGTTTTTT
NA | TRBJ2-2 | TRBV7-9 | NA | CASSLAGAGELFF | TGTGCCAGCAGCTTAGCCGGGGCCGGGGAGCTGTTTTTT
few | TRBJ2-1 | TRBV9 | NA | CASSVPYDNEQFF | TGTGCCAGCAGCGTCCCCTATGACAATGAGCAGTTCTTC
NA | TRBJ2-3 | TRBV5-4 | TRBD2 | CASSLGDFGGTDTQYF | TGTGCCAGCAGCTTGGGGGACTTCGGGGGGACAGATACGCAGTATTTT